These 5 T cell receptor beta chains were sequenced from one sample in a study of blood T cell repertoires in COVID-19. Sequenced by immunoSEQ multiplex PCR; TCRdb stores in-frame clones only, minus some. The sample comprises 140,000 or so clones, 60% to 85% of which are singletons, and about 15% rests with the top ten. The sample consisted of peripheral blood. The receptors originated from a man aged 45 to 65 with acute or convalescent COVID-19.

This clone came up once. The chain links TRBV19 to TRBJ1-1, with a weak D call TRBD1 (5 bases). Germline lookup yields CDR1 LNHDA and CDR2 SQIVND (reference sequence). The V end was cut by 8 bases, the J end by 6 bases, with 16 bases between. The CDR3 has 13 residues. The CDR3: CASQDGRGAEAFF. CDR3 sequence (DNA): TGTGCCAGTCAAGACGGTCGGGGGGCTGAAGCTTTCTTT. Looking up the rest from reference TRBV19 and TRBJ1-1 gives the full variable domain: DGGITQSPKYLFRKEGQNVTLSCEQNLNHDAMYWYRQDPGQGLRLIYYSQIVNDFQKGDIAEGYSVSREKKESFPLTVTSAQKNPTAFYLCASQDGRGAEAFFGQGTRLTVV.

The chain joins TRBV2 to TRBJ1-5; D is perhaps TRBD1 (5 bases). From germline, CDR1 is SNHLY and CDR2 FYNNEI. V lost 1 base to trimming and J lost 7 bases, with 11 bases between them. The CDR3 is 14 amino acids. CDR3 in DNA: TGTGCCAGCAGTGAAGAGGGAGGGGACCAGCCCCAGCATTTT. This encodes CASSEEGGDQPQHF.

This clone was counted once. The V gene is TRBV4-1, the J gene TRBJ1-6; possibly TRBD1 for D (5 bases). V was clipped by 3 bases and J by 10 bases, with 16 bases between them. The CDR3 covers 15 residues. CDR1 and CDR2 (germline): MGHRA, YSYEKL. The chain's CDR3 is CASSHQGREESPLHF. CDR3 in DNA: TGCGCCAGCAGCCACCAAGGCAGGGAGGAATCACCCCTCCACTTT.

The V and J genes are TRBV29-1 and TRBJ2-2, with D tentatively TRBD2 (5 bases). CDR3 length: 13 amino acids. Looked up from germline, CDR1 is SQVTM and CDR2 is ANQGSEA. V was cut by 7 bases and J by 2 bases, with 11 bases left in between. The CDR3 here is CSGTRANTGELFF. The CDR3 DNA reads TGCAGCGGAACTAGAGCTAACACCGGGGAGCTGTTTTTT.

The J gene is TRBJ1-3, the V gene TRBV19; D may be TRBD1 (6 bases). The V end was cut by 5 bases, the J end by 4 bases, with 18 bases between. This CDR3 contains 16 residues. The germline V gene encodes CDR1 LNHDA and CDR2 SQIVND (reference sequence). CDR3 protein: CASSPRTATLGNTIYF. The CDR3 DNA follows: TGTGCCAGTAGTCCGCGGACAGCAACCCTAGGAAACACCATATATTTT.